The rows below give T cell receptor beta chains drawn from one sample of a study of T cells in Graves' hyperthyroidism and ophthalmopathy. TCRdb reprocessed the multiplex PCR reads with MiXCR, giving one entry per CDR3 protein. The sample shows 600,000 to 700,000 distinct CDR3 sequences, about 14% of them seen only once. Input material: blood. Every receptor here comes from a woman in her thirties or forties with Graves' ophthalmopathy. Each CDR3 is given with its conserved first and last residue. Each record gives: V gene, clone size, D gene, J gene, CDR3 protein, CDR3 DNA. A D gene is named only where the DNA matches it firmly. Clone sizes are given selectively: once, few, many, or a class where the clone is expanded.

TRBV12-5,many,-,TRBJ2-4,CASARGAGNIQYF,TGTGCTAGTGCCCGAGGGGCAGGAAACATTCAGTACTTC
TRBV28,many,-,TRBJ2-7,CASTWGRGRDEQYF,TGTGCCAGCACCTGGGGCAGGGGACGCGACGAGCAGTACTTC
TRBV7-2,-,-,TRBJ2-2,CASSLTNGVTGELFF,TGTGCCAGCAGCCTAACGAATGGTGTCACCGGGGAGCTGTTTTTT
TRBV15,many,-,TRBJ1-2,CATSRDTRVTGGYTF,TGTGCCACCAGCAGAGATACCAGGGTGACAGGTGGCTACACCTTC
TRBV27,few,TRBD2,TRBJ2-2,CASSPVAGVLRGELFF,TGTGCCAGCAGTCCCGTAGCGGGAGTCCTCCGCGGGGAGCTGTTTTTT
TRBV30,few,TRBD1,TRBJ2-7,CAWGAPGQITYEQYF,TGTGCCTGGGGCGCTCCGGGACAGATAACCTACGAGCAGTACTTC
TRBV5-1,-,-,TRBJ2-7,CASSLAAASEQYF,TGCGCCAGCAGCTTGGCCGCGGCGAGCGAGCAGTACTTC
TRBV5-1,many,TRBD2,TRBJ2-2,CASSPSGFTGELFF,TGCGCCAGCAGCCCTAGCGGGTTCACCGGGGAGCTGTTTTTT
TRBV20-1,many,-,TRBJ1-1,CSARDLTYNTEAFF,TGCAGTGCTAGAGATCTCACCTATAACACTGAAGCTTTCTTT
TRBV30,many,TRBD1,TRBJ2-2,CAWTRDSTGELFF,TGTGCCTGGACTCGGGACAGCACCGGGGAGCTGTTTTTT
TRBV6-1,many,TRBD1,TRBJ2-4,CASNAPGQGKNIQYF,TGTGCCAGCAACGCACCGGGACAGGGGAAAAACATTCAGTACTTC
TRBV18,few,-,TRBJ1-3,CASLKPGHSGNTIYF,TGTGCCAGCCTGAAACCCGGACACTCTGGAAACACCATATATTTT
TRBV2,many,-,TRBJ2-7,CASSLAGQSSEQYF,TGTGCCAGCAGTTTAGCGGGACAGTCATCCGAGCAGTACTTC
TRBV19,many,TRBD2,TRBJ2-7,CASRDSGSWSYEQYF,TGTGCCAGTAGAGATAGCGGGAGTTGGTCCTACGAGCAGTACTTC
TRBV6-5,many,TRBD1,TRBJ1-2,CASSYVGTVLDGYTF,TGTGCCAGCAGTTATGTCGGGACAGTTCTCGACGGCTACACCTTC
TRBV29-1,many,-,TRBJ1-1,CSAGLGAEAFF,TGCAGCGCGGGGTTGGGGGCTGAAGCTTTCTTT
TRBV24-1,many,TRBD1,TRBJ1-2,CATSDQPRTGRYGYTF,TGTGCCACCAGTGACCAACCACGGACAGGGCGATATGGCTACACCTTC
TRBV11-1,many,TRBD2,TRBJ2-2,CASSLTAGGHTGELFF,TGTGCCAGCAGCTTAACGGCGGGAGGGCACACCGGGGAGCTGTTTTTT
TRBV19,many,TRBD1,TRBJ1-2,CASTSDRGLYGYTF,TGTGCCAGTACCTCAGACAGGGGGTTGTATGGCTACACCTTC
TRBV29-1,many,-,TRBJ1-1,CSVDMDGNTEAFF,TGCAGCGTTGATATGGACGGAAACACTGAAGCTTTCTTT
TRBV28,many,TRBD1,TRBJ1-1,CASSLRGQGARITEAFF,TGTGCCAGCAGTTTACGAGGACAGGGGGCGAGGATCACTGAAGCTTTCTTT
TRBV6-2/TRBV6-3,many,TRBD2,TRBJ2-7,CASSYALGLGISSYEQYF,TGTGCCAGCAGTTACGCCCTCGGACTAGGGATTTCGTCCTACGAGCAGTACTTC
TRBV24-1,few,-,TRBJ2-2,CATSEGGRTGELFF,TGTGCCACCAGTGAAGGGGGAAGGACCGGGGAGCTGTTTTTT
TRBV28,many,TRBD2,TRBJ2-7,CASSLGLAGGPYEQYF,TGTGCCAGCAGTTTGGGACTAGCGGGAGGGCCATACGAGCAGTACTTC
TRBV27,many,-,TRBJ2-2,CASSLTSPTGELFF,TGTGCCAGCAGTTTAACTTCTCCCACCGGGGAGCTGTTTTTT
TRBV15,many,TRBD2,TRBJ2-5,CATVRGSGRAQETQYF,TGTGCCACCGTCAGGGGTAGCGGGAGGGCCCAAGAGACCCAGTACTTC
TRBV29-1,many,-,TRBJ2-7,CSVEDPKGYEQYF,TGCAGCGTTGAAGATCCTAAGGGTTACGAGCAGTACTTC
TRBV20-1,many,-,TRBJ2-5,CSASYPDRQETQYF,TGCAGTGCTAGTTACCCGGACAGACAAGAGACCCAGTACTTC
TRBV28,many,-,TRBJ2-7,CASSFTVSGYEQYF,TGTGCCAGCAGTTTTACCGTCTCTGGCTACGAGCAGTACTTC
TRBV11-1,few,TRBD1,TRBJ2-7,CASSLSRDRGGHEQYF,TGTGCCAGCAGCTTATCTCGGGACAGGGGTGGCCACGAGCAGTACTTC
TRBV19,many,-,TRBJ1-1,CASLKGRDGGNTEAFF,TGTGCCTCCCTAAAGGGGAGGGATGGAGGGAACACTGAAGCTTTCTTT
TRBV9,many,TRBD1,TRBJ2-5,CASSVAPGQGQETQYF,TGTGCCAGCAGCGTAGCTCCAGGACAGGGGCAAGAGACCCAGTACTTC
TRBV5-4,-,TRBD1,TRBJ1-4,CASSLSRTGTAANEKLFF,TGTGCCAGCAGCTTGAGCCGGACAGGGACAGCGGCTAATGAAAAACTGTTTTTT
TRBV6-5,many,TRBD2,TRBJ2-7,CASSGRTGGIYEQYF,TGTGCCAGCAGCGGGAGGACGGGGGGTATCTACGAGCAGTACTTC
TRBV2,-,-,TRBJ1-1,CASTTDGGDEAFF,TGTGCCAGCACTACTGACGGGGGCGATGAAGCTTTCTTT
TRBV30,many,TRBD2,TRBJ2-2,CAWTRGLAGTGELFF,TGTGCCTGGACCCGAGGACTAGCGGGCACCGGGGAGCTGTTTTTT
TRBV6-2/TRBV6-3,many,-,TRBJ2-3,CASSYDGLTDTQYF,TGTGCCAGCAGTTACGACGGGCTCACAGATACGCAGTATTTT
TRBV28,many,-,TRBJ1-1,CASSFNPATGTEAFF,TGTGCCAGCAGTTTCAACCCTGCTACAGGAACTGAAGCTTTCTTT
TRBV6-1,many,-,TRBJ2-5,CASRGWETQYF,TGTGCCAGCAGGGGCTGGGAGACCCAGTACTTC
TRBV30,many,TRBD2,TRBJ2-7,CAWTRTSPDEQYF,TGTGCCTGGACCCGGACTAGCCCCGACGAGCAGTACTTC
TRBV6-5,many,TRBD2,TRBJ2-5,CASSFSGGVKETQYF,TGTGCCAGCAGTTTTTCCGGGGGGGTGAAAGAGACCCAGTACTTC
TRBV6-1,many,-,TRBJ1-6,CASTNEKFYNSPLHF,TGTGCCAGCACCAACGAGAAATTCTATAATTCACCCCTCCACTTT
TRBV11-2,many,-,TRBJ2-5,CASSPAEGRATQYF,TGTGCCAGCAGCCCGGCGGAGGGGAGAGCGACCCAGTACTTC
TRBV6-1,many,TRBD1,TRBJ1-2,CASTEDREVYGYTF,TGTGCCAGCACCGAAGACAGGGAGGTCTATGGCTACACCTTC
TRBV6-2/TRBV6-3,-,TRBD1,TRBJ1-5,CASSYWTGGDQPQHF,TGTGCCAGCAGTTACTGGACAGGGGGGGATCAGCCCCAGCATTTT
TRBV24-1,many,-,TRBJ1-2,CATSDPDGRDYGYTF,TGTGCCACCAGTGACCCGGACGGACGGGACTATGGCTACACCTTC
TRBV6-1,many,-,TRBJ1-2,CASSPPRGNGYTF,TGTGCCAGCAGTCCCCCGAGGGGGAATGGCTACACCTTC
TRBV20-1,many,-,TRBJ2-7,CSARESGGGRSTEQYF,TGCAGTGCTAGAGAATCAGGGGGCGGGAGATCGACTGAGCAGTACTTC
TRBV3-1,-,-,TRBJ2-7,CASSLSIQGYEQYF,TGTGCCAGCAGCCTCTCTATCCAGGGGTACGAGCAGTACTTC
TRBV15,many,-,TRBJ1-5,CATSREPGGNQPQHF,TGTGCCACCAGCAGAGAACCCGGGGGGAATCAGCCCCAGCATTTT
TRBV28,many,TRBD2,TRBJ2-7,CASSLVREVSYEQYF,TGTGCCAGCAGTTTAGTGCGGGAGGTGTCCTACGAGCAGTACTTC
TRBV5-1,many,TRBD1,TRBJ1-2,CASSILGDSDSYTF,TGCGCCAGCAGCATCCTCGGGGACAGCGACAGCTACACCTTC
TRBV10-3,few,TRBD1,TRBJ1-5,CAISDTGGYSNQPQHF,TGTGCCATCAGTGATACAGGGGGATATAGCAATCAGCCCCAGCATTTT
TRBV5-4,many,TRBD2,TRBJ2-7,CASSLAGSGRTYEQYF,TGTGCCAGCAGCTTGGCCGGTAGCGGGAGGACCTACGAGCAGTACTTC